This TCR beta chain originates from a study of neurological immune-mediated disorders. The study drew its healthy controls from blood bank volunteers in Maryland, USA. PBMCs stored at -80 C, 2 million in total, were the source of the unsorted libraries. cDNA was made by 5'RACE with 10-nucleotide random UMIs. TCRdb redid the calling of the 5' RACE reads with MiXCR, one entry per CDR3 protein. This sample carries under 85,000 distinct CDR3 sequences, 10% of them seen once, and the ten largest clones take about 1.8%. General study findings and limits: CDR3 amino acid sequences of expanded clones were not shared across subjects, a result suggesting private repertoires in all groups.

Many counts were recorded for this clonotype. Its antigen is not identified. This CDR3 contains 14 residues. The germline V and J ends were trimmed by 0 bases and 5 bases, with 11 bases remaining between them. Per germline, CDR1 SGHRS and CDR2 YFSETQ. The sequencing sample was made of PBMCs. This sequence originates from a man between 35 and 55 years old in good health. The rearrangement joins TRBV5-1 to TRBJ2-5, with D maybe TRBD2 (7 bases). The chain's CDR3 is CASSLVQGGETQYF. In nucleotides, the CDR3 is TGCGCCAGCAGCTTGGTACAGGGAGGGGAGACCCAGTACTTC.